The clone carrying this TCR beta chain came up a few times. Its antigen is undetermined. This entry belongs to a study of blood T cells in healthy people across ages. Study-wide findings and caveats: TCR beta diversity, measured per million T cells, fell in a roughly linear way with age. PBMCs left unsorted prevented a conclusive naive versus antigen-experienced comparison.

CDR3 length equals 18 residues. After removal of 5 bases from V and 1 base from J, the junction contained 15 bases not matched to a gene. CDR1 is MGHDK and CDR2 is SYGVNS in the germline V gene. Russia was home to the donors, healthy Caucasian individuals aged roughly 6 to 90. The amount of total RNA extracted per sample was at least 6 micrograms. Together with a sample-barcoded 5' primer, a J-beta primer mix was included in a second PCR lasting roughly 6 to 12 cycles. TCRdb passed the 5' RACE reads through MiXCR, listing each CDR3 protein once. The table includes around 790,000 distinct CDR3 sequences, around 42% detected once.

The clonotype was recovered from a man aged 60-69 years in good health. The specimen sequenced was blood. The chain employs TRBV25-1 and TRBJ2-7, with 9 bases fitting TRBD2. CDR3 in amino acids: CASSKSPTGTSRSYEQYF. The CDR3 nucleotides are TGTGCCAGCAGTAAATCGCCCACCGGGACTAGCCGTTCCTACGAGCAGTACTTC.